The sequence of this T cell receptor beta chain was determined in a study of blood T cells in healthy people across ages. This clonotype showed up just a few times. Then a second PCR, running roughly 7 to 12 cycles, was carried out with a sample-barcoded 5' primer and a J-beta primer mix. TCRdb recomputed calls from the 5' RACE reads with MiXCR, one row per CDR3 protein. The data contain fewer than 2,000,000 distinct CDR3 sequences, around 42% of them singletons. The CDR3 extends over 14 amino acids. Deletions cut 0 bases from V and 6 bases from J, with 9 bases between. Germline values: CDR1 MNHEY, CDR2 SVGAGI.

The sample was blood. This sequence joins TRBV6-5 and TRBJ1-5; D unclear. The TCR sequence derives from a human donor in good health. The CDR3 DNA reads as TGTGCCAGCAGTTACTCTGGGGAGGCTCAGCCCCAGCATTTT. It codes for CASSYSGEAQPQHF.